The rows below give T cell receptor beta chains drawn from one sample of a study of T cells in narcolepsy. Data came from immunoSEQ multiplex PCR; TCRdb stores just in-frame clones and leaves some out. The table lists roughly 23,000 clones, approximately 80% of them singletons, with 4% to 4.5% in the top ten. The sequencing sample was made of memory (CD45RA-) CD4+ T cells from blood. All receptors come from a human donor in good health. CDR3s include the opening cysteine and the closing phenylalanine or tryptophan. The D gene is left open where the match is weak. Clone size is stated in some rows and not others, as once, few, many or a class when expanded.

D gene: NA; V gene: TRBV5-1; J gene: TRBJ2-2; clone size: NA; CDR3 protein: CASSWETANTGELFF; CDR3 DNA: TGCGCCAGCAGCTGGGAGACAGCAAACACCGGGGAGCTGTTTTTT
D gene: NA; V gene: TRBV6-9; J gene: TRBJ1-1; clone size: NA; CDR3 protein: CASSYGWVRDTEAFF; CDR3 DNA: TGTGCCAGCAGTTACGGGTGGGTCAGGGACACTGAAGCTTTCTTT
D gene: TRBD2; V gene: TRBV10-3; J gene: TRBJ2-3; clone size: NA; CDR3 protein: CAIKSGLDYDTQYF; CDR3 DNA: TGTGCCATCAAGTCTGGACTAGATTATGATACGCAGTATTTT
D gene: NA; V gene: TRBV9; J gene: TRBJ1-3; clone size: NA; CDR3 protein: CASSSLSGNTIYF; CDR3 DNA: TGTGCCAGCAGCTCCCTCTCTGGAAACACCATATATTTT
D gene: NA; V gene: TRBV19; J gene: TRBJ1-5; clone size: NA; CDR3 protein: CASSIEGASNQPQHF; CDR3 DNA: TGTGCCAGTAGTATCGAAGGGGCGAGCAATCAGCCCCAGCATTTT
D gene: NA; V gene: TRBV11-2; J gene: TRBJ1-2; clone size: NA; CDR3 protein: CASSRVVQGLIPLGGYTF; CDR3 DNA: TGTGCCAGCAGCCGCGTAGTCCAGGGGTTGATCCCCCTGGGCGGCTACACCTTC
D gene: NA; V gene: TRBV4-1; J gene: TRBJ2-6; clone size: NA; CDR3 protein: CASSQDWGQKSSGANVLTF; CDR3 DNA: TGCGCCAGCAGCCAAGATTGGGGTCAGAAGTCCTCTGGGGCCAACGTCCTGACTTTC
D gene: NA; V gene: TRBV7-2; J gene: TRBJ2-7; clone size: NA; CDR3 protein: CASSSFSGTPGGEQYF; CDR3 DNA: TGTGCCAGCAGCTCGTTTAGCGGTACCCCAGGTGGCGAGCAGTACTTC
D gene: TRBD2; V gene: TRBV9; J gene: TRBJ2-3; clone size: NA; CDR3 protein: CASSKGGGDLTDTQYF; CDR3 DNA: TGTGCCAGCAGCAAAGGTGGGGGGGACCTCACAGATACGCAGTATTTT
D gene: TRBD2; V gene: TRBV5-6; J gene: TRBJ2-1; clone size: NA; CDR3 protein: CASSQERGGVFF; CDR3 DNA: TGTGCCAGCAGCCAAGAGCGGGGGGGCGTGTTCTTC
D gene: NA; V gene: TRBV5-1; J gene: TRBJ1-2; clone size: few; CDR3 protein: CASSHPGVYGYTF; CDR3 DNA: TGCGCCAGCAGCCACCCAGGGGTGTATGGCTACACCTTC
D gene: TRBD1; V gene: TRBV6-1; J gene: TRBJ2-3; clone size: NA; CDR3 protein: CASSLTGARTDTQYF; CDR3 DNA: TGTGCCAGCAGCTTAACAGGGGCCCGCACAGATACGCAGTATTTT
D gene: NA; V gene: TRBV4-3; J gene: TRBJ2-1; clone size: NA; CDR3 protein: CASSQEEGPSPHNEQFF; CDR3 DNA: TGCGCCAGCAGCCAAGAAGAGGGTCCGTCTCCCCACAATGAGCAGTTCTTC
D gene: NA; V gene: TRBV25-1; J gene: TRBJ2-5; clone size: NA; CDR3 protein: CASSVGGGQETQYF; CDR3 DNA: TGTGCCAGCAGTGTTGGGGGTGGGCAAGAGACCCAGTACTTC
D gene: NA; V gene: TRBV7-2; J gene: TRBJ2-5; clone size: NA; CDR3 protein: CASSVLGRETQYF; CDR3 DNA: TGTGCCAGCTCAGTTCTCGGGCGAGAGACCCAGTACTTC
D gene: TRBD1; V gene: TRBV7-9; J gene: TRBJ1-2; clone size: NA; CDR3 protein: CASSFLGEQGVHYGYTF; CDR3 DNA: TGTGCCAGCAGCTTTTTGGGGGAACAGGGGGTCCACTATGGCTACACCTTC
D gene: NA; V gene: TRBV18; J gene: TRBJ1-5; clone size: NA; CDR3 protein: CASSPSTLNQPQHF; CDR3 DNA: TGTGCCAGCTCACCATCAACTCTAAATCAGCCCCAGCATTTT
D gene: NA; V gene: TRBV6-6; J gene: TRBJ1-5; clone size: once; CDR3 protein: CASRSWDQPQHF; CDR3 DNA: TGTGCCAGCAGAAGTTGGGATCAGCCCCAGCATTTT
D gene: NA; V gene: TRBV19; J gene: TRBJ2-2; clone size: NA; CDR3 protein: CASSNSGTLNTGELFF; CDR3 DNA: TGTGCCAGTAGTAATTCCGGTACCCTGAACACCGGGGAGCTGTTTTTT
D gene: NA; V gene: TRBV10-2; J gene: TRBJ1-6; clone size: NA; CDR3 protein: CASRLQGVGSPLHF; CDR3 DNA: TGCGCCAGCCGCCTCCAGGGCGTTGGTTCACCCCTCCACTTT
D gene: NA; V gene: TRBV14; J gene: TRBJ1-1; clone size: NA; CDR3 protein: CASSQGWNTEAFF; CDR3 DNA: TGTGCCAGCAGCCAAGGTTGGAACACTGAAGCTTTCTTT
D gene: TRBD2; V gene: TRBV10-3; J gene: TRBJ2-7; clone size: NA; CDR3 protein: CATQLAGLSYEQYF; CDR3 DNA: TGTGCCACGCAACTAGCGGGGTTATCCTACGAGCAGTACTTC
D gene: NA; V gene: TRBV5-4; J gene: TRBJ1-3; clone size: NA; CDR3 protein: CASSSRGPRNTIYF; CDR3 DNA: TGTGCCAGCAGCTCCCGGGGCCCGAGAAACACCATATATTTT
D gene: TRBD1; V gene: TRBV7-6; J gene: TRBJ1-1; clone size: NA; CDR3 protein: CASSSYRGAEAFF; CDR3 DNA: TGTGCCAGCAGCTCCTACAGGGGCGCTGAAGCTTTCTTT
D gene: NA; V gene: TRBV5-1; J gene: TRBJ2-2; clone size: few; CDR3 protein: CASSFGGPNTGELFF; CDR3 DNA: TGCGCCAGCAGCTTCGGGGGGCCGAACACCGGGGAGCTGTTTTTT
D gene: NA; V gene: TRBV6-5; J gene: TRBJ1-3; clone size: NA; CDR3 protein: CATLGGNTIYF; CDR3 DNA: TGTGCCACCCTTGGGGGAAACACCATATATTTT
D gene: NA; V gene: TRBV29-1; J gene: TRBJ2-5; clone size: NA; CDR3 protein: CSAEGGGETQYF; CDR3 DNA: TGCAGCGCCGAGGGGGGAGGTGAGACCCAGTACTTC
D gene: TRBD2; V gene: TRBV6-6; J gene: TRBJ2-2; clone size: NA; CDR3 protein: CASSPGLVVAGELFF; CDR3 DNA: TGTGCCAGCAGCCCGGGACTAGTTGTTGCCGGGGAGCTGTTTTTT
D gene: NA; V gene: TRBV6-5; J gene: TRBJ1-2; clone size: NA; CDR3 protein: CASSISQGNYGYTF; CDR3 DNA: TGTGCCAGCAGTATAAGCCAGGGGAACTATGGCTACACCTTC
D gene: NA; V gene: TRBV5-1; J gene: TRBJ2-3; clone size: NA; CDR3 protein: CASKLQRLNTDTQYF; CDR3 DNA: TGCGCCAGCAAACTTCAGCGGCTCAACACAGATACGCAGTATTTT
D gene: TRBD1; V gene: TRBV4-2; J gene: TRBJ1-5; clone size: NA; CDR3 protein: CASSQGTGDNQPQHF; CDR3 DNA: TGTGCCAGCAGCCAAGGGACAGGAGACAATCAGCCCCAGCATTTT